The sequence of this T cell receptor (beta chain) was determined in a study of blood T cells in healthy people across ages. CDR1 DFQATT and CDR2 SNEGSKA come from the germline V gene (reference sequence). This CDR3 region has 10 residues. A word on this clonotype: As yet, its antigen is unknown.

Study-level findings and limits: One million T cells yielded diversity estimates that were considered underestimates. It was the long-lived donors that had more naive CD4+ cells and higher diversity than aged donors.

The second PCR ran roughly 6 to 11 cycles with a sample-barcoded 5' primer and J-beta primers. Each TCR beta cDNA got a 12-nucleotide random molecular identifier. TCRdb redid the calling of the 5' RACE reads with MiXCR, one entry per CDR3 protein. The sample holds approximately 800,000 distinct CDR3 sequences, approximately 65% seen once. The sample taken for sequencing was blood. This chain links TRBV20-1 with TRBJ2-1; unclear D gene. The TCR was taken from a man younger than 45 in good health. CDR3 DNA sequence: TGCAGCACTACGCGGAATGAGCAGTTCTTC. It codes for CSTTRNEQFF.